Following are 14 T cell receptor beta chains from one sample sequenced in a study of blood T cell repertoires in COVID-19. The method was immunoSEQ multiplex PCR; TCRdb's version includes in-frame clones alone and lacks a portion of them. The data show 350,000 to 450,000 clones, over 80% seen once. The sample was PBMCs or T cells enriched from blood (not recorded which). The receptors here all came from a woman aged 45-60 years who had recovered from COVID-19.

V and J are TRBV6-5 and TRBJ1-2; 10 bases line up with TRBD1. Germline CDR1 and CDR2: MNHEY and SVGAGI. V shed 6 bases and J 2 bases; nucleotides not matched to a gene: 6. The CDR3 runs 15 residues. This chain's CDR3 is CASRTGGQGNYGYTF. The CDR3 nucleotides are TGTGCCAGCAGGACCGGGGGACAGGGGAACTATGGCTACACCTTC.

The CDR3 DNA follows: TGTGCCAGCAGCCAAGATTTTGGGCAGGGGACTGAAGCTTTCTTT. Protein product: CASSQDFGQGTEAFF. V and J are TRBV3-1 (or the pseudogene TRBV3-2) and TRBJ1-1, with D maybe TRBD1 (6 bases). Germline values: CDR1 LGHDT, CDR2 YNNKEL (reference sequence). This CDR3 is built from 15 residues. Trimming took off 0 bases at V and 5 bases at J, with 13 bases between the two ends.

V gene TRBV6-1 combines with J gene TRBJ2-7; D possibly corresponds to TRBD1 (5 bases). The V and J ends lost 5 bases and 1 base respectively, with 9 bases between them. In germline, CDR1 is MNHNS, CDR2 SASEGT. This CDR3 contains 13 residues. In DNA, the CDR3 is TGTGCCAGCAGTTTGCAGGGTTCCTACGAGCAGTACTTC. It specifies CASSLQGSYEQYF.

In this sample, this clone turned up a few times. V is TRBV5-1 and J is TRBJ1-4; D unresolved. V gave up 3 bases and J gave up 8 bases, with 17 bases separating them. Germline V gene lookup returns CDR1 SGHRS and CDR2 YFSETQ. The CDR3 is 15 amino acids. CDR3 amino acids: CASSSQGGHGEKLFF. The CDR3 coding sequence is TGCGCCAGCAGCTCCCAAGGAGGGCATGGAGAAAAACTGTTTTTT.

This rearrangement joins TRBV5-4 to TRBJ1-2; TRBD1 matches 7 bases. The V segment lost 4 bases and the J segment 3 bases; nucleotides outside the gene matches: 12. Germline loops: CDR1 SGHNT, CDR2 YYREEE (reference sequence). This CDR3 is 16 amino acids long. This CDR3 reads CASSRGVTGTDYGYTF. The CDR3 coding sequence is TGTGCCAGCAGCCGAGGGGTGACAGGGACGGACTATGGCTACACCTTC.

The rearrangement uses TRBV6-5 and TRBJ2-7; 9 bases match TRBD1. J lost 4 bases, V lost 4 bases, and 5 bases had no gene match. The germline V gene has CDR1 MNHEY and CDR2 SVGAGI. The CDR3 is 14 residues long. CDR3 sequence: CASSSTGGTYEQYF. CDR3 DNA sequence: TGTGCCAGCAGTTCTACAGGGGGCACTTACGAGCAGTACTTC.

The CDR3 DNA follows: TGTGCCAGCAGCCCTCCGGGGGGGCCCTGGGGCTACACCTTC. Translating gives CASSPPGGPWGYTF. The chain links TRBV28 to TRBJ1-2; D is perhaps TRBD1 (6 bases). Looked up from germline, CDR1 is MDHEN and CDR2 is SYDVKM. Trimming pared 6 bases from V and 8 bases from J, leaving 19 bases between. The CDR3 is 14 residues long.

J is TRBJ2-5 and V is TRBV15, with unresolved D. The CDR3 covers 12 residues. Trimming shortened V by 4 bases and J by 4 bases, and 7 bases separated the two germline ends. Germline V CDR1 and CDR2: LNHNV, YYDKDF (reference sequence). The CDR3 nucleotides are TGTGCCACCAGCACCTTTCGAGAGACCCAGTACTTC. It yields the protein CATSTFRETQYF.

As regards this clone: At one end the junction does not follow the germline gene, possibly because of a read error. The chain uses TRBV5-1 and TRBJ1-1; D not certain. This CDR3 region has 13 residues. The germline V gene encodes CDR1 SGHRS and CDR2 YFSETQ. In nucleotides, the CDR3 is TGCGCCAGCAGCTTAGCGGGGAACCCTGAAGCTTTCTTT. Amino acids: CASSLAGNPEAFF.

The chain employs TRBV19 and TRBJ1-2; 8 bases are shared with TRBD1. CDR3 length: 14 residues. V lost 3 bases and J lost 2; bases outside the gene matches: 2. Per germline, CDR1 LNHDA and CDR2 SQIVND (reference sequence). This CDR3 is CASSMSGGNYGYTF. In nucleotides, the CDR3 is TGTGCCAGTAGTATGTCAGGGGGCAACTATGGCTACACCTTC.

The chain has TRBV7-8 and TRBJ2-6, with TRBD2 as a possible D gene (6 bases). The V gene's germline CDR1 is SGHVS and CDR2 FQNEAQ. Trimming took 1 base from V and 4 from J, leaving 11 bases between them. CDR3 size: 16 residues. CDR3 bases: TGTGCCAGCAGCTTAGTTGCGGGGAGCGGGGCCAACGTCCTGACTTTC. Translation gives CASSLVAGSGANVLTF. Complete variable domain (other parts from reference TRBV7-8 and TRBJ2-6): GAGVSQSPRYKVAKRGQDVALRCDPISGHVSLFWYQQALGQGPEFLTYFQNEAQLDKSGLPSDRFFAERPEGSVSTLKIQRTQQEDSAVYLCASSLVAGSGANVLTFGAGSRLTVL.

The chain recombines TRBV7-3 with TRBJ2-1, with D possibly matching TRBD1 (5 bases). V gave up 5 bases and J gave up 5 bases, with 13 bases separating them. Germline assignment: CDR1 SGHTA and CDR2 FQGTGA. CDR3 length: 14 amino acids. The CDR3 region is CASSPSTGHNEQFF. DNA of the CDR3: TGTGCCAGCAGCCCGTCCACAGGTCACAATGAGCAGTTCTTC.

The chain employs TRBV5-1 and TRBJ1-6; D uncertain. Per germline, CDR1 SGHRS and CDR2 YFSETQ. V was trimmed by 2 bases and J by 7 bases, leaving 7 bases between them. The CDR3 runs to 13 residues. CDR3 sequence (DNA): TGCGCCAGCAGCTTTGAGGAAAATTCACCCCTCCACTTT. Its protein product is CASSFEENSPLHF.

The chain joins TRBV30 to TRBJ1-2, with 8 bases fitting TRBD1. With 0 bases clipped from V and 6 bases from J, the junction kept 6 bases outside the gene matches. The CDR3 spans 14 residues. Germline CDR1 and CDR2: GTSNPN and SVGIG (reference sequence). CDR3 nucleotide sequence: TGTGCCTGGAGTGTTCTGACAGGGGTAGATGGCTACACCTTC. It yields the protein CAWSVLTGVDGYTF.